This T cell receptor (beta chain) was retrieved from a study of blood T cells in healthy people across ages. Primed by a sample-barcoded 5' primer and a J-beta primer mix, a second PCR proceeded for 7 to 11 cycles. Researchers report that each sample yielded at least 3 million CDR3-containing paired-end reads. TCRdb itself ran the 5' RACE reads through MiXCR, one entry per CDR3 protein. This sample has roughly 1,800,000 distinct CDR3 sequences, with less than 50% found just once. The ends lost 7 bases at V and 3 bases at J; junction bases unmatched: 7. The germline V gene encodes CDR1 MNHNS and CDR2 SASEGT. There are 15 residues in the CDR3.

The receptor comes from a woman between 40 and 50 years old in good health. The rearrangement links TRBV6-1 to TRBJ2-7, with 12 bases lining up with TRBD1. Specimen: blood. The CDR3 DNA follows: TGTGCCAGCAACCAAGGGACAGGGGGCGTCTACGAGCAGTACTTC. Translated: CASNQGTGGVYEQYF.